The clone carrying this TCR beta chain occurred a few times. Authors' analysis steps: Using reference gene primer amplification, nucleated cell counts were estimated. Sequenced by immunoSEQ multiplex PCR; TCRdb stores in-frame clones only, minus some. The V and J calls and clone size are taken from that table; D and trimming were inferred from the DNA. The sample includes over 200,000 clones, around 90% of them seen just once. The sample is drawn from a study of blood T cell repertoires in COVID-19. At the level of the study: Samples of COVID-19 (acute and convalescent) were obtained from the United States, Italy and Spain. From T cells, B-cell-depleted T cells, or PBMCs came the material, which was cDNA or gDNA.

Germline values: CDR1 SGHRS, CDR2 YFSETQ. The CDR3 is 15 amino acids. V shed 4 bases, J shed 1 base, and the junction held 2 bases outside the gene matches. The chain has TRBV5-1 and TRBJ2-3; 11 bases line up with TRBD2. The clonotype originates from a man aged 60-69 years who had recovered from COVID-19. Sequencing input: peripheral blood. The CDR3 reads CASSQTSGGTDTQYF. Here the CDR3 DNA reads TGCGCCAGCAGCCAGACTAGCGGGGGCACAGATACGCAGTATTTT.